One sample yielded the 21 T cell receptor beta chains listed below, sequenced in a study of blood T cell repertoires in COVID-19. Measured with immunoSEQ multiplex PCR; TCRdb has only the in-frame clones, and not every one. The sample holds hundreds of thousands of clones; nearly 90% are singletons and the top ten take 1.8%. Sequenced: peripheral blood. All receptors come from a young woman with COVID-19, enrolled during active disease.

The chain couples TRBV6-2 or TRBV6-3 to TRBJ1-1; D might be TRBD1 (6 bases). V shed 5 bases and J shed 0 bases, with 7 bases lying between them. The CDR3 contains 13 residues. Germline CDR1 MNHEY, CDR2 SVGEGT. The CDR3 bases are TGTGCCAGCAGTCAGGGGATGAACACTGAAGCTTTCTTT. Encoded protein: CASSQGMNTEAFF.

The chain has TRBV6-6 and TRBJ1-6; 9 positions match TRBD1. The CDR3 loop spans 15 amino acids. CDR1 is MNHNY, CDR2 SVGAGI, per germline (reference sequence). Unmatched junction bases numbered 5, after V lost 4 bases and J lost 7 bases. CDR3 in amino acids: CASSSQGAGNSPLHF. As DNA, the CDR3 is TGTGCCAGCAGTTCACAGGGGGCAGGGAATTCACCCCTCCACTTT.

The V gene is TRBV6-5, the J gene TRBJ2-6, with D tentatively TRBD1 (6 bases). This CDR3 is 14 amino acids long. Germline CDR1 reads MNHEY; CDR2 reads SVGAGI. Trimming cost V 6 bases and J 2 bases, with 8 bases left between them. The CDR3 DNA reads TGTGCCAGCAGACCAGGGGCTGGGGCCAACGTCCTGACTTTC. Its translation: CASRPGAGANVLTF.

The chain has TRBV2 and TRBJ2-3; 13 bases line up with TRBD2. This CDR3 region has 15 residues. Germline CDR1 and CDR2: SNHLY and FYNNEI. The junction had 2 bases not matched to a gene; V was cut back by 1 base and J by 7 bases. DNA for the CDR3: TGTGCCAGCAGTGAAGGGACTAGCGGGGGTAATACGCAGTATTTT. Amino acids: CASSEGTSGGNTQYF.

This chain connects TRBV10-3 to TRBJ2-2, with TRBD2 matching 11 bases. Germline V gives CDR1 ENHRY, CDR2 SYGVKD. V was clipped by 0 bases and J by 0 bases; unmatched bases: 6. The CDR3 is made up of 19 amino acids. In DNA, the CDR3 is TGTGCCATCAGTGAGTCGTGGCTAGCGGGGGGAACGAACACCGGGGAGCTGTTTTTT. It codes for CAISESWLAGGTNTGELFF.

V usage is TRBV5-6 and J usage is TRBJ2-5; 8 bases agree with TRBD1. CDR1 is SGHDT and CDR2 is YYEEEE in the germline V gene. The V gene end was trimmed by 2 bases and the J gene end by 5 bases; junction bases not matched to a gene: 5. The CDR3 sequence is 14 residues long. The CDR3 here is CASSLRQGTETQYF. DNA of the CDR3: TGTGCCAGCAGCTTAAGACAGGGGACGGAGACCCAGTACTTC.

The V and J genes are TRBV5-8 and TRBJ2-1; D may be TRBD2 (5 bases). The CDR3 runs 16 residues. Germline V CDR1 and CDR2: SGHTS, YDEGEE. The ends were cut back, 5 bases at V and 6 bases at J, with 21 bases in the middle. CDR3 amino acids: CASSPNRLASGNEQFF. CDR3 in DNA: TGTGCCAGCAGTCCGAACCGCCTAGCATCAGGCAATGAGCAGTTCTTC.

This chain connects TRBV7-3 to TRBJ2-2; no definite D call. Trimming cost V 2 bases and J 5 bases, with 12 bases left between them. Germline-derived CDR1 and CDR2 are SGHTA and FQGTGA. The CDR3 consists of 15 residues. The CDR3 is CASSLGLVATGELFF. In DNA form, the CDR3 reads TGTGCCAGCAGCTTAGGGCTTGTGGCAACCGGGGAGCTGTTTTTT. Full variable domain (rest looked up from reference TRBV7-3 and TRBJ2-2): GAGVSQTPSNKVTEKGKYVELRCDPISGHTALYWYRQSLGQGPEFLIYFQGTGAADDSGLPNDRFFAVRPEGSVSTLKIQRTERGDSAVYLCASSLGLVATGELFFGEGSRLTVL.

V and J are TRBV19 and TRBJ1-5, with D uncertain. The CDR3 length is 13 residues. The V and J ends lost 1 base and 7 bases respectively, with 8 bases between them. Germline V gives CDR1 LNHDA, CDR2 SQIVND (reference sequence). CDR3 amino acids: CASSIAPGQPQHF. The CDR3 nucleotides read TGTGCCAGTAGTATAGCCCCGGGACAGCCCCAGCATTTT.

This clone was seen just once. V and J are TRBV21-1 and TRBJ2-7; TRBD1 was called by the table and not checked on the DNA. TRBV21-1 is noted as a pseudogene. The CDR3 totals 14 residues. Written as DNA, the CDR3 is TGTGCCAGCAGCGCTCGGGACAGGGTCTACGAGCAGTACGTC. It specifies CASSARDRVYEQYV.

This chain connects TRBV10-2 to TRBJ1-5, with 8 bases aligning to TRBD1. J gave up 7 bases and V 8 bases, and 7 bases lay outside the gene matches. Per the germline V gene, CDR1 is WSHSY and CDR2 is SAAADI. The CDR3 runs to 13 residues. This CDR3 reads CASVQGAGQPQHF. For the CDR3, the DNA is TGCGCCAGCGTCCAGGGGGCCGGGCAGCCCCAGCATTTT.

The chain is built from TRBV5-5 and TRBJ2-5; D possibly corresponds to TRBD2 (6 bases). Germline CDR1 and CDR2: SGHKS and YYEKEE (reference sequence). V shed 0 bases and J shed 5 bases, with 14 bases lying between them. This CDR3 comprises 15 residues. The CDR3: CASSLGVFRGETQYF. For the CDR3, the DNA is TGTGCCAGCAGCTTGGGTGTATTTCGGGGGGAGACCCAGTACTTC. Full variable domain (missing parts from reference TRBV5-5 and TRBJ2-5): DAGVTQSPTHLIKTRGQQVTLRCSPISGHKSVSWYQQVLGQGPQFIFQYYEKEERGRGNFPDRFSARQFPNYSSELNVNALLLGDSALYLCASSLGVFRGETQYFGPGTRLLVL.

The V gene is TRBV5-1, the J gene TRBJ2-2, with 14 bases that match TRBD2. CDR1 is SGHRS and CDR2 is YFSETQ in the germline V gene. The CDR3 length is 17 residues. With V trimmed by 0 bases and J by 7 bases, 5 bases remained unmatched. Written as DNA, the CDR3 is TGCGCCAGCAGCTTGGGACTAGCGGGGGGGACCGACGGGGAGCTGTTTTTT. This translates into CASSLGLAGGTDGELFF. The full variable domain, rest sourced from reference TRBV5-1 and TRBJ2-2, is KAGVTQTPRYLIKTRGQQVTLSCSPISGHRSVSWYQQTPGQGLQFLFEYFSETQRNKGNFPGRFSGRQFSNSRSEMNVSTLELGDSALYLCASSLGLAGGTDGELFFGEGSRLTVL.

The rearrangement uses TRBV9 and TRBJ2-1; 11 nucleotides align to TRBD1. J gave up 6 bases and V 0 bases, and 2 bases lay outside the gene matches. Germline assignment: CDR1 SGDLS and CDR2 YYNGEE. The CDR3 is made up of 15 amino acids. The CDR3 region has the DNA TGTGCCAGCAGCGTAGATGGGACAGGGGGCAATGAGCAGTTCTTC. Its translation: CASSVDGTGGNEQFF.

The J gene is TRBJ1-5, the V gene TRBV19; unclear D gene. Germline V CDR1 and CDR2: LNHDA, SQIVND (reference sequence). The V end lost 5 bases, the J end lost 7 bases, and 24 bases lay between the germline ends. CDR3 length: 17 amino acids. This chain's CDR3 is CASSRRLAPDTLQPQHF. The CDR3 DNA is TGTGCCAGTAGTCGGAGACTGGCTCCAGATACCCTCCAGCCCCAGCATTTT. The whole variable domain, remainder taken from reference TRBV19 and TRBJ1-5, is DGGITQSPKYLFRKEGQNVTLSCEQNLNHDAMYWYRQDPGQGLRLIYYSQIVNDFQKGDIAEGYSVSREKKESFPLTVTSAQKNPTAFYLCASSRRLAPDTLQPQHFGDGTRLSIL.

This sequence joins TRBV5-1 and TRBJ1-2; the D gene is possibly TRBD1 (5 bases). V lost 0 bases and J lost 7, with 16 bases in between. Germline V CDR1 and CDR2: SGHRS, YFSETQ. This CDR3 region has 15 residues. For the CDR3, the DNA is TGCGCCAGCAGCTTGGCAGGGAACCGGCGAAGTGGCTACACCTTC. Translated, it gives CASSLAGNRRSGYTF.

The chain carries TRBV9 and TRBJ1-4; 10 bases align to TRBD1. The germline gives CDR1 SGDLS, CDR2 YYNGEE. Losses at the gene ends were 3 bases for V and 6 bases for J; bases not matched to a gene: 2. This CDR3 has 14 residues. The CDR3: CASSGQGADEKLFF. CDR3 bases: TGTGCCAGCAGCGGACAGGGGGCGGATGAAAAACTGTTTTTT.

The CDR3 is CASSYPGKRGNNEQFF. CDR3 nucleotides: TGTGCCAGCAGTTACCCCGGGAAGCGGGGAAACAATGAGCAGTTCTTC. The chain couples TRBV6-2 or TRBV6-3 to TRBJ2-1, with 7 bases matching TRBD2. Germline V lookup: CDR1 MNHEY, CDR2 SVGEGT. V dropped 2 bases and J dropped 5; count of bases not matched to a gene: 9. The CDR3 consists of 16 residues.

This clone was recorded once. The rearrangement uses TRBV3-1 (or the pseudogene TRBV3-2) and TRBJ2-2, with D unresolved. The V end lost 1 base, the J end lost 4 bases, and 10 bases lay between the germline ends. The CDR3 runs 15 residues. Per germline, CDR1 LGHDT and CDR2 YNNKEL (reference sequence). CDR3 amino acids: CASSQGHSSTGELFF. CDR3 sequence (DNA): TGTGCCAGCAGCCAAGGGCATTCCAGCACCGGGGAGCTGTTTTTT.

The chain employs TRBV6-2 or TRBV6-3 and TRBJ2-7, with D uncertain. Trimming pared 2 bases from V and 2 bases from J, leaving 4 bases between. The CDR3 loop spans 12 amino acids. Germline CDR1 MNHEY, CDR2 SVGEGT. The CDR3 loop is CASSYTAYEQYF. The CDR3 coding sequence is TGTGCCAGCAGTTACACTGCCTACGAGCAGTACTTC.

The rearrangement uses TRBV14 and TRBJ1-6, with 7 nucleotides matching TRBD1. J lost 14 bases, V lost 1 base, and 8 bases had no gene match. The CDR3 is 14 amino acids. Germline CDR1 reads SGHDN; CDR2 reads FVKESK. The CDR3 loop is CASSQGVRGLTLHF. The CDR3 DNA reads as TGTGCCAGCAGCCAAGGTGTGAGGGGGCTGACCCTCCACTTT.